The 20 T cell receptor beta chains presented below share a single source sample, sequenced in a study of beta chain features in type 1 diabetes. Expressed TCRB transcripts were sequenced, since all the RNA that had been isolated was reverse transcribed. Clones were sequenced by immunoSEQ multiplex PCR, and TCRdb holds only the in-frame ones, with some missing. In the table there are more than 150,000 clones, about 9.1% of which are singletons. The sample taken for sequencing was central memory CD4+ T cells from blood. These receptors all come from a woman between 18 and 30 years old in good health.

V and J are TRBV27 and TRBJ2-3; 7 nucleotides line up with TRBD1. J was trimmed by 4 bases and V by 5 bases; bases with no gene match: 6. Germline V gives CDR1 MNHEY, CDR2 SMNVEV (reference sequence). The CDR3 contains 14 residues. This CDR3 is CASSLRQGSDTQYF. The CDR3 nucleotides read TGTGCCAGCAGTCTTCGACAGGGTTCAGATACGCAGTATTTT.

This clone came up many times. This chain uses TRBV23-1 with TRBJ1-4, with D possibly TRBD1 on 5 matching bases. TRBV23-1 is given ORF status, its function remaining uncertain. The V end lost 5 bases, the J end lost 8 bases, and 15 bases lay between the germline ends. The CDR3 is 14 residues long. This chain's CDR3 is CASSVGQGGEKLFF. In DNA form, the CDR3 reads TGCGCCAGCAGTGTCGGGCAGGGAGGCGAAAAACTGTTTTTT.

This clone has only a few counts. This chain uses TRBV5-1 with TRBJ2-5; 11 bases align to TRBD2. The CDR3 is made up of 16 amino acids. V lost 3 bases to trimming and J lost 5 bases; unmatched junction nucleotides: 9. Germline CDR1 is SGHRS and CDR2 is YFSETQ. The CDR3 DNA sequence: TGCGCCAGCAGCTCCACTAGCGGGAGTGGGGGGGAGACCCAGTACTTC. As protein: CASSSTSGSGGETQYF.

The chain links TRBV18 to TRBJ2-3, with D possibly being TRBD2 (6 bases). This CDR3 is built from 14 residues. With 5 bases removed from V and 2 bases from J, the gap between germline ends came to 11 bases. Per the germline V gene, CDR1 is KGHSH and CDR2 is LQKENI. CDR3 region: CASSAGSNTDTQYF. The CDR3 DNA is TGTGCCAGCTCAGCGGGATCCAACACAGATACGCAGTATTTT.

V gene TRBV29-1 combines with J gene TRBJ2-3; a possible D gene is TRBD1 (5 bases). Germline V gene data show CDR1 as SQVTM and CDR2 as ANQGSEA. The CDR3 runs to 12 residues. Trimming took 1 base from V and 4 from J, leaving 6 bases between them. In nucleotides, the CDR3 is TGCAGCGTTGAAGGCAGGGCAGATACGCAGTATTTT. This translates into CSVEGRADTQYF.

This clone has only a few counts. The genes are TRBV5-1 and TRBJ2-5; 7 nucleotides line up with TRBD2. This CDR3 spans 14 amino acids. Germline lookup yields CDR1 SGHRS and CDR2 YFSETQ. V shed 0 bases, J shed 5 bases, and the junction held 4 bases outside the gene matches. The CDR3 sequence: CASSLEAGTETQYF. Here the CDR3 DNA reads TGCGCCAGCAGCTTGGAAGCGGGGACCGAGACCCAGTACTTC.

The V gene is TRBV6-6, the J gene TRBJ1-5, with 7 bases aligning to TRBD1. Trimming took 2 bases from V and 4 from J; bases not matched to a gene: 2. Per germline, CDR1 MNHNY and CDR2 SVGAGI (reference sequence). The CDR3 runs 14 residues. In nucleotides, the CDR3 is TGTGCCAGCAGTTACGGGGACAGAAATCAGCCCCAGCATTTT. Protein product: CASSYGDRNQPQHF.

This sequence joins TRBV7-9 and TRBJ2-1, with 8 positions matching TRBD2. J was trimmed by 2 bases and V by 5 bases; bases with no gene match: 5. This CDR3 region has 15 residues. Germline V gene lookup returns CDR1 SEHNR and CDR2 FQNEAQ (reference sequence). CDR3 in amino acids: CASSLFSGAYNEQFF. CDR3 nucleotide sequence: TGTGCCAGCAGCCTTTTTAGCGGGGCCTACAATGAGCAGTTCTTC. Together with reference TRBV7-9 and TRBJ2-1, the CDR3 gives the full variable domain: DTGVSQNPRHKITKRGQNVTFRCDPISEHNRLYWYRQTLGQGPEFLTYFQNEAQLEKSRLLSDRFSAERPKGSFSTLEIQRTEQGDSAMYLCASSLFSGAYNEQFFGPGTRLTVL.

CDR3 amino acids: CASSPGTGGSNQPQHF. CDR3 coding DNA: TGTGCCAGCAGTCCCGGGACAGGGGGATCCAATCAGCCCCAGCATTTT. The V gene is TRBV28, the J gene TRBJ1-5; 11 nucleotides line up with TRBD1. Trimming at V came to 5 bases and at J to 3 bases, leaving 6 bases not matched to a gene. The CDR3 length is 16 residues. Germline assignment: CDR1 MDHEN and CDR2 SYDVKM. Full variable domain (rest looked up from reference TRBV28 and TRBJ1-5): DVKVTQSSRYLVKRTGEKVFLECVQDMDHENMFWYRQDPGLGLRLIYFSYDVKMKEKGDIPEGYSVSREKKERFSLILESASTNQTSMYLCASSPGTGGSNQPQHFGDGTRLSIL.

This clone has just a few counts. The chain recombines TRBV10-3 with TRBJ2-1; 8 bases align to TRBD2. J lost 7 bases, V lost 11 bases, and 16 bases had no gene match. This CDR3 has 15 amino acids. Germline loops: CDR1 ENHRY, CDR2 SYGVKD. The CDR3, as DNA: TGTGCCGCTCGGGCTAGCCGGGAGGGAAGAAATGAGCAGTTCTTC. Encoded protein: CAARASREGRNEQFF.

This chain links TRBV7-2 with TRBJ1-1, with D tentatively TRBD1 (5 bases). Trimming stripped 1 base from V and 2 bases from J, with 14 bases between. CDR3 length: 16 amino acids. Germline CDR1 and CDR2: SGHTA and FQGNSA. CDR3 sequence reads: CASSLVSGMANTEAFF. CDR3 DNA sequence: TGTGCCAGCAGCTTAGTCTCAGGGATGGCCAACACTGAAGCTTTCTTT.

This clone was seen only a few times. The rearrangement uses TRBV9 and TRBJ2-2; 9 bases map to TRBD2. Germline V CDR1 and CDR2: SGDLS, YYNGEE. The CDR3 extends over 17 amino acids. J lost 3 bases, V lost 0 bases, and 6 bases had no gene match. CDR3 DNA: TGTGCCAGCAGCGTAGATCGGTTAGCGGGGGACACCGGGGAGCTGTTTTTT. Translated: CASSVDRLAGDTGELFF.

This chain joins TRBV10-3 and TRBJ1-5; 12 bases match TRBD1. V lost 8 bases, J lost 1 base, and 6 bases stayed unmatched. The CDR3 covers 16 residues. Germline CDR1 reads ENHRY; CDR2 reads SYGVKD. The CDR3 nucleotides are TGTGCCATCGGAGGGACAGGGGGCTTAAGCAATCAGCCCCAGCATTTT. It encodes CAIGGTGGLSNQPQHF.

The gene calls are TRBV29-1 and TRBJ1-1; the D is unclear. The CDR3 is 14 residues long. Trimming removed 4 bases at V and 7 bases at J, with 19 bases between. Germline CDR1 reads SQVTM; CDR2 reads ANQGSEA. This CDR3 is CSVVGPRGPNEAFF. CDR3 nucleotide sequence: TGCAGCGTTGTAGGTCCTCGAGGCCCGAATGAAGCTTTCTTT.

This clone was seen a few times. The rearrangement uses TRBV5-6 and TRBJ2-7; 11 positions match TRBD1. CDR1 is SGHDT and CDR2 is YYEEEE in the germline V gene. V gave up 6 bases and J gave up 1 base; unmatched junction bases: 3. The CDR3 has 14 amino acids. The DNA of the CDR3 is TGTGCCAGCACAGGGACAGGGGGGTCCTACGAGCAGTACTTC. Protein sequence: CASTGTGGSYEQYF. Full variable domain (remainder filled in from reference TRBV5-6 and TRBJ2-7): DAGVTQSPTHLIKTRGQQVTLRCSPKSGHDTVSWYQQALGQGPQFIFQYYEEEERQRGNFPDRFSGHQFPNYSSELNVNALLLGDSALYLCASTGTGGSYEQYFGPGTRLTVT.

This clone turned up a few times. The J gene is TRBJ2-5, the V gene TRBV7-2; D perhaps matches TRBD1 (7 bases). Germline lookup yields CDR1 SGHTA and CDR2 FQGNSA. The CDR3 contains 13 residues. Trimming stripped 8 bases from V and 11 bases from J, with 21 bases between. This chain's CDR3 is CASGGTASQVQYF. CDR3 nucleotide sequence: TGTGCCAGCGGAGGGACAGCCTCTCAAGTTCAGTACTTC.

The genes are TRBV7-2 and TRBJ2-1, with 8 bases that match TRBD2. The CDR3 loop spans 17 amino acids. Germline CDR1 and CDR2: SGHTA and FQGNSA. The V segment lost 5 bases and the J segment 4 bases; nucleotides outside the gene matches: 13. CDR3 nucleotide sequence: TGTGCCAGCAGCCGTAGGGCGGGAGGAATAGGTTACAATGAGCAGTTCTTC. This translates into CASSRRAGGIGYNEQFF.

V is TRBV19 and J is TRBJ2-7; maybe TRBD2 (6 bases). Germline V lookup: CDR1 LNHDA, CDR2 SQIVND (reference sequence). Trimming shortened V by 6 bases and J by 2 bases, and 17 bases separated the two germline ends. This CDR3 has 15 residues. The CDR3 is CASSKGDFSTYEQYF. The CDR3 DNA reads TGTGCCAGTAGCAAAGGGGACTTTTCGACCTACGAGCAGTACTTC. Based on the CDR3 plus reference TRBV19 and TRBJ2-7, the full variable domain is DGGITQSPKYLFRKEGQNVTLSCEQNLNHDAMYWYRQDPGQGLRLIYYSQIVNDFQKGDIAEGYSVSREKKESFPLTVTSAQKNPTAFYLCASSKGDFSTYEQYFGPGTRLTVT.

This clone was observed a single time. This sample also contains other DNA sequences that code for the same CDR3. The rearrangement links TRBV4-2 to TRBJ2-4, with D unclear. V gave up 0 bases and J gave up 1 base, with 7 bases separating them. CDR3 length: 15 residues. Germline V gene sequence: CDR1 LGHNA, CDR2 YNFKEQ. CDR3 sequence (DNA): TGTGCCAGCAGCCAAGATACCGGGGCCAAAAACATTCAGTACTTC. It codes for CASSQDTGAKNIQYF.

The chain links TRBV5-1 to TRBJ2-5; TRBD2 matches at 10 bases. V lost 4 bases and J lost 2; bases outside the gene matches: 5. Germline CDR1 reads SGHRS; CDR2 reads YFSETQ. This CDR3 spans 15 amino acids. The CDR3, as DNA: TGCGCCAGCAGCCGCCAAGCGGGAGGGCAAGAGACCCAGTACTTC. Translated: CASSRQAGGQETQYF. Full variable domain (remainder filled in from reference TRBV5-1 and TRBJ2-5): KAGVTQTPRYLIKTRGQQVTLSCSPISGHRSVSWYQQTPGQGLQFLFEYFSETQRNKGNFPGRFSGRQFSNSRSEMNVSTLELGDSALYLCASSRQAGGQETQYFGPGTRLLVL.